This T cell receptor (beta chain) was sequenced in a study of shared clonotypes between healthy human individuals. Across the study: Each donor contributed plates that comprised three CD4 naive, three CD4 memory, two CD8 naive and one CD8 memory.

Libraries were prepared by immunoSEQ multiplex PCR; TCRdb keeps only in-frame clonotypes and omits some of them. The table lists over 95,000 clones, around 66% of them singletons. Deletions cut 5 bases from V and 7 bases from J, with 21 bases between. Germline lookup yields CDR1 MNHEY and CDR2 SVGAGI. The length of the CDR3 is 15 residues. All of the donors resided in Nashville, Tennessee, and each was a Caucasian adult. Source material: memory CD8+ T cells sorted from blood. This sample's subset: CD45RO+ cells pooled with CCR7-negative TemRA cells. This sequence joins TRBV6-5 and TRBJ2-7, with TRBD1 as a possible D gene (6 bases). The sequence derives from a woman in her thirties in good health. The CDR3 region has the DNA TGTGCCAGCAGTCCCGGACGCCCAGGGGTCGGGGAGCAGTACTTC. Its translation: CASSPGRPGVGEQYF.